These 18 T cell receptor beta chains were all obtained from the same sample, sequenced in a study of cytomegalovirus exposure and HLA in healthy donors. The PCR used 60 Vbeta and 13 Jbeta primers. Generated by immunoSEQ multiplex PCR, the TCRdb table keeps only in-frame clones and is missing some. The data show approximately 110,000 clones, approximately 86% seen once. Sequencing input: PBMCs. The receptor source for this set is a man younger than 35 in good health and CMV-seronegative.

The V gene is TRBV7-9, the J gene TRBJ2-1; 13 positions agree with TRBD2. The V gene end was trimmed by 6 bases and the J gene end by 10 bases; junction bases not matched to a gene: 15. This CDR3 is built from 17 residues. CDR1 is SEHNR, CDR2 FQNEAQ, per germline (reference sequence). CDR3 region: CASSWTAGTSGIGEQFF. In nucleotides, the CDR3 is TGTGCCAGCAGTTGGACCGCCGGGACTAGCGGGATCGGGGAGCAGTTCTTC.

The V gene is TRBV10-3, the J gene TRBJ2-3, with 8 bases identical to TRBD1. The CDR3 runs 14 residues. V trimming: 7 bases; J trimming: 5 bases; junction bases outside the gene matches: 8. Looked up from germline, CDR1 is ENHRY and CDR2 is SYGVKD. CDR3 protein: CAITRTGSIDTQYF. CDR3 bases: TGTGCCATCACTAGGACAGGGAGTATAGATACGCAGTATTTT.

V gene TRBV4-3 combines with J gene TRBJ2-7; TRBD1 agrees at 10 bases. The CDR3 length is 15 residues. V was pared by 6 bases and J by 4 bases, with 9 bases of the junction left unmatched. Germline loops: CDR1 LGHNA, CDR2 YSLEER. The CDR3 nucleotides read TGCGCCAGCAGACAGACAGGGGGCTCATATTACGAGCAGTACTTC. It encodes CASRQTGGSYYEQYF.

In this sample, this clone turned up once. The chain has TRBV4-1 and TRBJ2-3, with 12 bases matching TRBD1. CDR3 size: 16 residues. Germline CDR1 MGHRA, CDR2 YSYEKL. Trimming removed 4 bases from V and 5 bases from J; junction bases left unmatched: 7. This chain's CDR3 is CASSPTRDRGRDTQYF. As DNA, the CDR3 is TGCGCCAGCAGCCCGACACGGGACAGGGGGCGAGATACGCAGTATTTT.

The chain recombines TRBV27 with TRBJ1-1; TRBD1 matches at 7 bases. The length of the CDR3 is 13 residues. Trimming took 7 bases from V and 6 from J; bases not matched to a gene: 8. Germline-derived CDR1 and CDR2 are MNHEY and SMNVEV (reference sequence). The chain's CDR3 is CASTHQGGSEAFF. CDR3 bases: TGTGCCAGCACTCACCAGGGGGGCTCTGAAGCTTTCTTT.

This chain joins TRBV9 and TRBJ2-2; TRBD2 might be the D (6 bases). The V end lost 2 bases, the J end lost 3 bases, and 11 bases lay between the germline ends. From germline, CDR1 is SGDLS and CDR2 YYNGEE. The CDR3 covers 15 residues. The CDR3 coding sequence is TGTGCCAGCAGCGTTTTGGCGGGATACACCGGGGAGCTGTTTTTT. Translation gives CASSVLAGYTGELFF.

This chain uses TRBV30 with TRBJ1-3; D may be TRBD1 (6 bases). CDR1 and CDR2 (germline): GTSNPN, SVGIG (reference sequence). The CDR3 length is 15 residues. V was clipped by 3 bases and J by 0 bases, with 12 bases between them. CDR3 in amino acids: CAWSWGQISGNTIYF. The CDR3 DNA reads TGTGCCTGGAGCTGGGGACAAATCTCTGGAAACACCATATATTTT.

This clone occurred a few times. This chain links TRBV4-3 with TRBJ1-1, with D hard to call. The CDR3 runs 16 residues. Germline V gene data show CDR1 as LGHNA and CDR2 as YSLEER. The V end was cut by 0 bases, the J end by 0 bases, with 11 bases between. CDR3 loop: CASSQDWHIMNTEAFF. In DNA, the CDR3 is TGCGCCAGCAGCCAAGATTGGCATATCATGAACACTGAAGCTTTCTTT.

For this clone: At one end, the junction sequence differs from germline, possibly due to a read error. The CDR3 DNA sequence: TGTGCCGGCAGTTACTTCGAGGGGGCTGAGCAGTACTTC. This encodes CAGSYFEGAEQYF. The chain links TRBV6-6 to TRBJ2-7; 7 bases line up with TRBD1. The germline CDR1 and CDR2 sequences are MNHNY and SVGAGI (reference sequence). The CDR3 length is 13 residues.

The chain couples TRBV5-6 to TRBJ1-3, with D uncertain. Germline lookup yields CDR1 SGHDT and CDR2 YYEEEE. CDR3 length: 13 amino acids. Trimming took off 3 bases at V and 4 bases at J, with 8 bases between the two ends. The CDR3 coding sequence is TGTGCCAGCAGCTCTGGCGGGGGAAACACCATATATTTT. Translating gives CASSSGGGNTIYF.

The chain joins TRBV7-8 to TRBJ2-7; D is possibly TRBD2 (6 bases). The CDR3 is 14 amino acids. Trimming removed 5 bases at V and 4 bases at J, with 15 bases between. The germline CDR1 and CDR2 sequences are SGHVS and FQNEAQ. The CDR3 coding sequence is TGTGCCAGCAGCCCCCGCCCCGCGGGATACGAGCAGTACTTC. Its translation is CASSPRPAGYEQYF.

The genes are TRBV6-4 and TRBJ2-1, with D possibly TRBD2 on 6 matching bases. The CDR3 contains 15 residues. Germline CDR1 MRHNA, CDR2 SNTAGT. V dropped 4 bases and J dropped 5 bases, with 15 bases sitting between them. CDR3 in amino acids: CASSASASDHNEQFF. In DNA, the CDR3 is TGTGCCAGCAGTGCGTCGGCTAGCGACCACAATGAGCAGTTCTTC.

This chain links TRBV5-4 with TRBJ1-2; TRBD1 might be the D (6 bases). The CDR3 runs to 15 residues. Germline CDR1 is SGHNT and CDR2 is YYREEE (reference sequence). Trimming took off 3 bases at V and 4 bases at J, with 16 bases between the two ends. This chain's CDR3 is CASSSRTTDSYGYTF. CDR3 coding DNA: TGTGCCAGCAGCTCCCGGACGACGGACAGCTATGGCTACACCTTC.

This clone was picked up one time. For the CDR3, the DNA is TGTGCCAGCAGTTCCCAATTCGAGGGGACAGGGCGGGGTGAAAAACTGTTTTTT. Translation: CASSSQFEGTGRGEKLFF. This chain joins TRBV27 and TRBJ1-4, with 9 bases aligning to TRBD1. Trimming at V came to 4 bases and at J to 7 bases, leaving 16 bases not matched to a gene. Germline V gene data show CDR1 as MNHEY and CDR2 as SMNVEV (reference sequence). This CDR3 is built from 18 residues.

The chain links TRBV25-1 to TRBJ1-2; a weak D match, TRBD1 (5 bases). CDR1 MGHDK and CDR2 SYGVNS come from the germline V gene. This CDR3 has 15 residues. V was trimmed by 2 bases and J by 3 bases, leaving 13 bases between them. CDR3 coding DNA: TGTGCCAGCAGTGAAGCGAAAGGAGGGGACTATGGCTACACCTTC. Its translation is CASSEAKGGDYGYTF.

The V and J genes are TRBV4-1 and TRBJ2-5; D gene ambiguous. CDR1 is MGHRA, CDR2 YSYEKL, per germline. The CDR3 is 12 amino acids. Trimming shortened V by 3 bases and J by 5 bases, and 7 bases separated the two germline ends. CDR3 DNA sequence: TGCGCCAGCAGCCAGCCCTATGAGACCCAGTACTTC. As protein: CASSQPYETQYF.

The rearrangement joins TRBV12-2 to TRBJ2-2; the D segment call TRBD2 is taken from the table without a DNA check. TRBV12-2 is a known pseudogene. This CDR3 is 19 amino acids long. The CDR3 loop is CASRLGTSREGQYTGELFF. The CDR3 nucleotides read TGTGCAAGTCGCTTAGGCACGTCGCGGGAGGGCCAGTACACCGGGGAGCTGTTTTTT.

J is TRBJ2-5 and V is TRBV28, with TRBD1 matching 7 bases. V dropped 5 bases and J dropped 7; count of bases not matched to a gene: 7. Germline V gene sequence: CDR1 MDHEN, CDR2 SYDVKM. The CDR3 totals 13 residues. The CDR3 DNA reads TGTGCCAGCAGTGTCTACAGGGGCGGGACCCAGTACTTC. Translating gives CASSVYRGGTQYF.